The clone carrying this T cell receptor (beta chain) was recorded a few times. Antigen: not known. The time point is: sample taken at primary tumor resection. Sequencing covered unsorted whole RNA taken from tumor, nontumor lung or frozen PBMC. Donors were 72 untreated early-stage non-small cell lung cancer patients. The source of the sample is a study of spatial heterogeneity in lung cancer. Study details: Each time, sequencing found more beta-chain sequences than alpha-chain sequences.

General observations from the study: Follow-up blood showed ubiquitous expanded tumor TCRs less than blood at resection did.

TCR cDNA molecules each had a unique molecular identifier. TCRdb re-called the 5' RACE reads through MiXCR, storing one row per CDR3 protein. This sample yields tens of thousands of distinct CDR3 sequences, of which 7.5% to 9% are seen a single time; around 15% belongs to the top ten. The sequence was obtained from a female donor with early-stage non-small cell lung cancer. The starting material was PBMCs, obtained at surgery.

The CDR3 DNA sequence: TGTGCCAGCAGCTTAGGAGCGGGAACCTACAATGAGCAGTTCTTC. It encodes CASSLGAGTYNEQFF. V is TRBV7-9 and J is TRBJ2-1; 7 bases fit TRBD2. After removal of 1 base from V and 2 bases from J, the junction contained 2 bases not matched to a gene. From germline, CDR1 is SEHNR and CDR2 FQNEAQ (reference sequence). The CDR3 has 15 residues.